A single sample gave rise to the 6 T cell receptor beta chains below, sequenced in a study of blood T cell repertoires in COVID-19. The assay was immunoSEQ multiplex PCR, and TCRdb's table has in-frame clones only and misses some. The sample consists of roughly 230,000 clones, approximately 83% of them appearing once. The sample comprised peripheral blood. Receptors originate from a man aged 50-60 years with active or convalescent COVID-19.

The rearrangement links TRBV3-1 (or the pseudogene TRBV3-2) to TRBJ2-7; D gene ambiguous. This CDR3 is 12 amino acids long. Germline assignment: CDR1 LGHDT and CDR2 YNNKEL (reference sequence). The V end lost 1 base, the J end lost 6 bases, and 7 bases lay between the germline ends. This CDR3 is CASSQGFGEQYF. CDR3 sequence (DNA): TGTGCCAGCAGCCAAGGATTCGGCGAGCAGTACTTC.

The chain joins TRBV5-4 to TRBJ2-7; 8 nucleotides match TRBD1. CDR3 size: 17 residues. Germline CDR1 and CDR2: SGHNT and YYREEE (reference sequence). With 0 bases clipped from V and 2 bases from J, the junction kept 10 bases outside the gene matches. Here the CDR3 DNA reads TGTGCCAGCAGCTTGGTAATGGGGACAGGACGGACCTACGAGCAGTACTTC. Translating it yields CASSLVMGTGRTYEQYF.

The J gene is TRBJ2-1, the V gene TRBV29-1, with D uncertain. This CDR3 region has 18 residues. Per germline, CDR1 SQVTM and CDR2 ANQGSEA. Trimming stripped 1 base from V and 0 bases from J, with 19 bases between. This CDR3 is CSVEVLSGRFSSYNEQFF. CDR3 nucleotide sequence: TGCAGCGTTGAAGTCCTATCTGGCAGGTTTAGCTCCTACAATGAGCAGTTCTTC.

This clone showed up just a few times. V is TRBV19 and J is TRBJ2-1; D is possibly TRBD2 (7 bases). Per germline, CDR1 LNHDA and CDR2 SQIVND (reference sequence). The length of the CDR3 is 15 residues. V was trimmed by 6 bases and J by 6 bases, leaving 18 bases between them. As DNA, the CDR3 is TGTGCCAGTAGCTTGGGGGGGCGAATTCTCAATGAGCAGTTCTTC. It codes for CASSLGGRILNEQFF.

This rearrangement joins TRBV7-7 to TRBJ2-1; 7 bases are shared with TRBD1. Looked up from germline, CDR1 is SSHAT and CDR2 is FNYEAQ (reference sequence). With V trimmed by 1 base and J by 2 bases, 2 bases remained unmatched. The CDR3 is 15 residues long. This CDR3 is CASSLEGGTYNEQFF. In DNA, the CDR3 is TGTGCCAGCAGCTTAGAAGGGGGCACCTACAATGAGCAGTTCTTC.

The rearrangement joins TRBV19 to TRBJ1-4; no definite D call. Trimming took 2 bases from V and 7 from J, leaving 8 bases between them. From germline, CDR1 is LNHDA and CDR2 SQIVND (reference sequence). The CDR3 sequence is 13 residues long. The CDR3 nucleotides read TGTGCCAGTAGTATACTAGACGGTGAAAAACTGTTTTTT. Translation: CASSILDGEKLFF.